This entry lists 2 T cell receptor beta chains sequenced from one sample in a study of T cells in Graves' hyperthyroidism and ophthalmopathy. TCR beta CDR3 region amplification was performed from RNA transcripts. With the HTBI primer set, the TCR CDR3 went through a first round of RT-PCR. From the multiplex PCR reads, TCRdb called clonotypes with MiXCR, one entry per CDR3 protein. The profile shows approximately 400,000 distinct CDR3 sequences, about 15% of them singletons. The sample was blood. The source is a woman aged 60-70 years with Graves' hyperthyroidism.

The V call is TRBV6-1, the J call TRBJ2-7; 9 nucleotides align to TRBD1. Germline trimming cut 7 bases from V and 7 bases from J; bases unmatched to any gene: 5. Germline V lookup: CDR1 MNHNS, CDR2 SASEGT. This CDR3 spans 12 amino acids. CDR3 bases: TGTGCCAGCACCGGGACAGGGCAAGAGCAGTACTTC. This codes for CASTGTGQEQYF.

This clonotype was picked up many times. The rearrangement uses TRBV5-1 and TRBJ1-1, with a possible D match to TRBD1 (6 bases). Germline CDR1 SGHRS, CDR2 YFSETQ. CDR3 length equals 12 residues. Between the trimmed V and J ends, which lost 5 bases and 5 bases, there was a span of 10 bases. CDR3 sequence reads: CASSSQGTEAFF. CDR3 DNA: TGCGCCAGCAGTTCACAGGGTACTGAAGCTTTCTTT.